This T cell receptor (beta chain) was identified in a study of cytomegalovirus exposure and HLA in healthy donors. About the study: Approximately 180 million T cells yielded approximately 100 million unique TCR beta sequences, as an earlier analysis found.

This PCR relied on a set of 60 Vbeta primers and 13 Jbeta primers. Only in-frame clones appear in the TCRdb table, and some are missing; sequencing was by immunoSEQ multiplex PCR. The data contain under 200,000 clones, approximately 84% of them singletons. This CDR3 comprises 16 residues. The ends lost 1 base at V and 4 bases at J; junction bases unmatched: 4. Germline V CDR1 and CDR2: LGHNA, YSLEER. Sequencing was performed on PBMCs. This sequence was found in a woman in her forties or fifties in good health and CMV-seropositive. This rearrangement joins TRBV4-3 to TRBJ2-1; 10 bases line up with TRBD2. The CDR3 DNA reads TGCGCCAGCAGCCAAGTTGGGACTAGCGTGTACAATGAGCAGTTCTTC. Residues: CASSQVGTSVYNEQFF.